The T cell receptor beta chain described here comes from a study of shared clonotypes between healthy human individuals. Whole-study results and caveats: Donor scarcity curtailed the genetic and exposure-history diversity represented herein. Generation probabilities were higher for clonotypes shared across all four sorted-subset donors than for unshared ones.

The CDR3 runs to 15 residues. Per the germline V gene, CDR1 is MGHRA and CDR2 is YSYEKL. V was clipped by 2 bases and J by 3 bases, with 13 bases between them. Points on this clone: The antigen remains undetermined.

Only CD45RO-negative cells positively selected for CCR7 counted as naive CD8 cells, so terminally differentiated effector memory CD45RA+ cells were excluded. Healthy HIV-negative adults without recent acute infections or vaccinations served as donors. Method: immunoSEQ multiplex PCR; TCRdb's copy keeps in-frame clones and lacks some. Among 750,000 to 1,000,000 clones, 80% to 95% were seen once, and the ten largest hold more than 20%. The sample consisted of naive CD8+ T cells sorted from blood. The sequence was collected from a man between 25 and 39 years old in good health. This chain joins TRBV4-1 and TRBJ1-2, with a tentative D call TRBD1 (5 bases). CDR3 loop: CASSQSIGTYYGYTF. The CDR3 DNA is TGCGCCAGCAGCCAAAGTATAGGGACCTACTATGGCTACACCTTC.